This TCR beta chain appears in the sequencing data of a study of post-analysis software for immune sequencing data (dated by TCRdb to between 2014 and 2016). At the level of the whole study: Disease courses on record covered relapsing-remitting, secondary progressive and progressive-relapsing multiple sclerosis, though some patients had no subtype annotation. The patient repertoires were compared against around eleven previously published healthy control repertoires obtained from donors aged about 6 to 26 years. A subset of samples was prepared in parallel using single-end sample barcoding, then pooled and co-amplified after Illumina adapter ligation. Broad study findings and their caveats: When samples were clustered directly using the F measure, samples prepared in the same batch co-clustered strongly, which prompted a batch-effect correction. Several TRBV segments, including TRBV5-6, TRBV5-1 and TRBV20-1, were significantly more frequent in patients than controls. Multiple sclerosis patients had significantly lower normalized Chao1 diversity than controls, a result that suggests substantial peripheral T-cell clonal expansion. The control group was slightly older than the multiple sclerosis patient group.

To demonstrate the VDJtools post-analysis software, the study profiled TCR beta repertoires from the peripheral blood of about a dozen young patients with multiple sclerosis. The multiple sclerosis patients were children and adolescents between about 6 and 16 years of age. CDR1 and CDR2 (SNHLY, FYNNEI) derive from the germline V gene. The CDR3 runs 12 amino acids, cysteine and phenylalanine included. Only the CDR3 part of the read is kept: 36 bases, read in frame from the first base. V is reduced by 1 base and J by 14 bases, leaving a spacing of 9 bases between them. Notes on this clonotype: Which antigen it targets is not known. Qualities for individual bases were not recorded, and no much larger clone is one base off.

Receptor libraries were prepared by PCR. Sequencing was performed on an Illumina HiSeq 2500. To reduce PCR and sequencing biases, unique molecular identifiers were built into the TCR beta cDNA libraries. Some 500,000 cDNA molecules were obtained per 1 to 10 million input T cells, so each molecule approximated one T cell. The same protocol used for the earlier healthy control dataset was applied to prepare and sequence the patient libraries. Samples belonging to the same batch were prepared together, multiplexed and sequenced on a shared HiSeq lane. The paper's data handling went like this. Raw barcoded reads were processed with MIGEC, discarding single-read molecular identifier groups before consensus assembly and CDR3 extraction. Clonotype tables were post-analysed with VDJtools, normalizing diversity by down-sampling all datasets to the smallest sample size. In repertoire overlap clustering, CDR3 amino acid sequences, but not nucleotide sequences, were matched to correct batch-related cross-sample contamination. TCRdb reprocessing: public reads trimmed at Q25 with fastp, clones called with MiXCR, in-frame beta chains kept. Under each unique CDR3 protein, matching rows form one entry showing the most common genes and DNA. TCRdb assigned the V and J calls; the authors' analysis was not used. This sample has approximately 770,000 distinct CDR3 sequences in its table, and 40% to 55% of those were observed once. Just under 5% of the sample comes from the top ten.

Sequenced input: blood. This clonotype was sampled from a girl between 10 and 17 years old with multiple sclerosis. The rearrangement joined TRBV2 to TRBJ1-6; the D segment cannot be called with confidence. The nucleotide sequence reads TGTGCCAGCAGTGAAGGAATTTTAGCCCTCCACTTT. Its product reads: CASSEGILALHF.